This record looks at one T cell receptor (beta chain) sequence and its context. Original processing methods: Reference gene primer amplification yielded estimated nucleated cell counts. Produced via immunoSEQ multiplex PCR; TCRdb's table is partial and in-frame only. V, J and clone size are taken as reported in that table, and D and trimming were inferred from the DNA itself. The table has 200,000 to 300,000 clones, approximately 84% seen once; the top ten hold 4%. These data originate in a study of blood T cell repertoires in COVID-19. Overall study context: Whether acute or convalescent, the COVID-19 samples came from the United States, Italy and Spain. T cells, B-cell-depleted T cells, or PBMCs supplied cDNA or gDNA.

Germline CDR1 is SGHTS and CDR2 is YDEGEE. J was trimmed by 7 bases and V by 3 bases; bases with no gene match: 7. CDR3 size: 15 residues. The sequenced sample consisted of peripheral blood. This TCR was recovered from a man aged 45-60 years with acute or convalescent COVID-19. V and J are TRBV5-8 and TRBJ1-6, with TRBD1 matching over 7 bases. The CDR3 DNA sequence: TGTGCCAGCAGCTACGGAGGGGGCAACAATTCACCCCTCCACTTT. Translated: CASSYGGGNNSPLHF.